This entry lists 6 T cell receptor beta chains sequenced from one sample in a study of Graves' ophthalmopathy and Graves' hyperthyroidism. Researchers took RNA transcripts and amplified TCR beta CDR3 regions from them. Second-round multiplex PCR came after first-round RT-PCR with HTBI primers. Via MiXCR, TCRdb re-called the multiplex PCR reads, giving one row per CDR3 protein. Of hundreds of thousands of distinct CDR3 sequences in the sample, 20% to 25% were seen once. The material sequenced was peripheral blood. All receptors come from a woman between 50 and 59 years old with Graves' ophthalmopathy.

This clonotype was counted at least ten times. This chain uses TRBV10-3 with TRBJ1-2; a possible D gene is TRBD1 (6 bases). V lost 0 bases and J 1 base, leaving 15 bases between the germline ends. This CDR3 comprises 17 residues. Per germline, CDR1 ENHRY and CDR2 SYGVKD. DNA of the CDR3: TGTGCCATCAGTGAGTCGGACCGGACAGCAATTAACTATGGCTACACCTTC. This sequence encodes CAISESDRTAINYGYTF.

This chain links TRBV20-1 with TRBJ2-5, with 7 bases matching TRBD1. The germline CDR1 and CDR2 sequences are DFQATT and SNEGSKA (reference sequence). V shed 5 bases, J shed 4 bases, and the junction held 7 bases outside the gene matches. The CDR3 is 13 residues long. The chain's CDR3 is CSAYRGRLETQYF. CDR3 coding DNA: TGCAGTGCTTACAGGGGAAGGCTAGAGACCCAGTACTTC.

Many counts were recorded for this clonotype. This chain links TRBV20-1 with TRBJ1-2; D perhaps matches TRBD1 (5 bases). Germline V gene sequence: CDR1 DFQATT, CDR2 SNEGSKA (reference sequence). V was shortened by 5 bases and J by 5 bases, with 18 bases between the two germline ends. The CDR3 extends over 14 amino acids. CDR3 sequence reads: CSAEPLRGSYGYTF. In DNA, the CDR3 is TGCAGTGCTGAACCTTTAAGGGGTTCATATGGCTACACCTTC.

This clonotype was seen repeatedly, ten times or more. The chain has TRBV2 and TRBJ2-5; D is tentatively TRBD1 or TRBD2 (5 bases each). V was clipped by 7 bases and J by 2 bases, with 14 bases between them. The CDR3 spans 14 residues. Germline CDR1 and CDR2: SNHLY and FYNNEI. The CDR3 DNA sequence: TGTGCCAGCATCCCGGGACGCGGGCAAGAGACCCAGTACTTC. As protein: CASIPGRGQETQYF.

As to this clonotype: This could be a read error, since a much larger clone is one nucleotide away. This chain joins TRBV6-9 and TRBJ1-6; D is unclear. In germline, CDR1 is MNHGY, CDR2 SVAAGI. The CDR3 loop spans 15 amino acids. V lost 5 bases and J lost 9, with 17 bases in between. In nucleotides, the CDR3 is TGTGCCAGCAGTGTATTCGGGAGGGTGGGTTCACCCCTCCACTTT. Protein: CASSVFGRVGSPLHF.

To note about this clonotype: This may come from a read error, since a much larger clone is one base off. J is TRBJ1-1 and V is TRBV6-1; D remains ambiguous. The ends were cut back, 5 bases at V and 1 base at J, with 8 bases in the middle. This CDR3 has 13 amino acids. Germline V CDR1 and CDR2: MNHNS, SASEGT. The chain's CDR3 is CASSRVPNTEAFF. CDR3 sequence (DNA): TGTGCCAGCAGTCGGGTACCGAACACTGAAGCTTTCTTT.